The 24 T cell receptor beta chains below come from one sample, sequenced in a study of cytomegalovirus exposure and HLA in healthy donors. PCR primers comprised 60 Vbeta and 13 Jbeta primers. Profiled with immunoSEQ multiplex PCR; TCRdb holds only in-frame clones, not every one. This table has over 100,000 clones, approximately 74% appearing once. The source material was PBMCs. The receptor source for this set is a male donor in good health and CMV-seronegative.

This chain connects TRBV18 to TRBJ2-5; TRBD1 agrees at 9 bases. Germline assignment: CDR1 KGHSH and CDR2 LQKENI. V trimming: 4 bases; J trimming: 1 base; junction bases outside the gene matches: 7. The CDR3 is 16 amino acids. The DNA of the CDR3 is TGTGCCAGCTCACAACCCGGGACAGGGATCCAAGAGACCCAGTACTTC. It translates to CASSQPGTGIQETQYF.

V is TRBV5-4 and J is TRBJ1-1; TRBD1 might be the D (5 bases). The CDR3 loop spans 16 amino acids. Germline V gene sequence: CDR1 SGHNT, CDR2 YYREEE (reference sequence). Deletions cut 4 bases from V and 1 base from J, with 17 bases between. DNA for the CDR3: TGTGCCAGCAGCCCAAATGGACACACGAAGAACACTGAAGCTTTCTTT. Translated: CASSPNGHTKNTEAFF.

This chain connects TRBV5-8 to TRBJ2-7; TRBD1 matches at 8 bases. V gave up 2 bases and J gave up 3 bases; unmatched junction bases: 7. Germline loops: CDR1 SGHTS, CDR2 YDEGEE. The CDR3 totals 15 residues. The CDR3 sequence is CASSLWTGKDYEQYF. As DNA, the CDR3 is TGTGCCAGCAGCTTATGGACAGGGAAGGACTACGAGCAGTACTTC.

The chain carries TRBV28 and TRBJ1-2; possible D gene TRBD1, 6 bases. CDR3 length equals 16 residues. V dropped 4 bases and J dropped 8 bases, with 23 bases sitting between them. The germline CDR1 and CDR2 sequences are MDHEN and SYDVKM. The CDR3 sequence is CASSWGGAGVKIGYTF. Written as DNA, the CDR3 is TGTGCCAGCAGTTGGGGGGGGGCAGGAGTGAAGATAGGCTACACCTTC.

The chain combines TRBV5-1 with TRBJ2-5; D gene ambiguous. Trimming stripped 0 bases from V and 5 bases from J, with 11 bases between. The CDR3 is 14 residues long. Germline assignment: CDR1 SGHRS and CDR2 YFSETQ. The CDR3 bases are TGCGCCAGCAGCTTGGGCCGGTCCGGTGAGACCCAGTACTTC. Its translation: CASSLGRSGETQYF.

The chain couples TRBV28 to TRBJ2-7; perhaps TRBD1 as D (5 bases). The V gene's germline CDR1 is MDHEN and CDR2 SYDVKM. The CDR3 totals 14 residues. The ends were cut back, 4 bases at V and 5 bases at J, with 15 bases in the middle. The CDR3 reads CASSSVAGIHEQYF. CDR3 nucleotides: TGTGCCAGCAGTTCCGTGGCAGGGATACACGAGCAGTACTTC.

V is TRBV4-2 and J is TRBJ2-7; weak D call: TRBD1 (6 bases). V lost 0 bases and J 2 bases, leaving 11 bases between the germline ends. The CDR3 runs to 15 residues. Germline loops: CDR1 LGHNA, CDR2 YNFKEQ. CDR3 nucleotide sequence: TGTGCCAGCAGCCAAGATGGTCCAGGGGCCTACGAGCAGTACTTC. Protein sequence: CASSQDGPGAYEQYF.

The chain carries TRBV2 and TRBJ2-7; 7 bases line up with TRBD2. The CDR3 totals 15 residues. Germline-derived CDR1 and CDR2 are SNHLY and FYNNEI. The V and J ends lost 6 bases and 4 bases, in that order; junction bases with no gene match: 12. In DNA, the CDR3 is TGTGCCAGCAGGGCAAGCGGGGCCCTTAGATACGAGCAGTACTTC. This sequence encodes CASRASGALRYEQYF.

CDR3 in DNA: TGCGCCAGCAGCCAAGATAGAGCGGCCTACAATGAGCAGTTCTTC. This codes for CASSQDRAAYNEQFF. V gene TRBV4-3 combines with J gene TRBJ2-1, with D tentatively TRBD2 (5 bases). Between the trimmed V and J ends, which lost 0 bases and 2 bases, there was a span of 8 bases. Germline lookup yields CDR1 LGHNA and CDR2 YSLEER. The CDR3 runs 15 residues.

V and J are TRBV9 and TRBJ2-1; 7 bases line up with TRBD1. The CDR3 totals 15 residues. Germline-derived CDR1 and CDR2 are SGDLS and YYNGEE. With V trimmed by 4 bases and J by 0 bases, 4 bases remained unmatched. In DNA form, the CDR3 reads TGTGCCAGCAGCCCGAGGGACAGCTCCTACAATGAGCAGTTCTTC. It encodes CASSPRDSSYNEQFF.

The chain carries TRBV15 and TRBJ1-1, with D possibly being TRBD1 (6 bases). Trimming removed 3 bases at V and 0 bases at J, with 11 bases between. Germline CDR1 is LNHNV and CDR2 is YYDKDF (reference sequence). The CDR3 has 15 residues. The CDR3 DNA is TGTGCCACCAGCAGGGTCAGACAGGTGAACACTGAAGCTTTCTTT. Protein: CATSRVRQVNTEAFF.

The rearrangement joins TRBV18 to TRBJ1-2; TRBD1 agrees at 10 bases. Germline V gene sequence: CDR1 KGHSH, CDR2 LQKENI. The CDR3 runs to 16 residues. J gave up 4 bases and V 2 bases, and 7 bases lay outside the gene matches. The CDR3 region has the DNA TGTGCCAGCTCACCAGGTCGGGACAGGGGAGGCTATGGCTACACCTTC. Protein sequence: CASSPGRDRGGYGYTF.

This clone was counted only a few times. The chain uses TRBV11-1 and TRBJ2-7; 10 bases match TRBD2. Germline V lookup: CDR1 SGHAT, CDR2 FQDESV (reference sequence). V dropped 5 bases and J dropped 3; count of bases not matched to a gene: 4. The CDR3 extends over 14 amino acids. The CDR3: CASSRTSGIYEQYF. CDR3 in DNA: TGTGCCAGCAGCAGGACTAGCGGAATCTACGAGCAGTACTTC.

CDR3 loop: CASSVDPGGTEAFF. In DNA, the CDR3 is TGTGCCAGCAGCGTCGACCCGGGGGGCACTGAAGCTTTCTTT. The V call is TRBV9, the J call TRBJ1-1, with a weak D call TRBD1 (5 bases). Germline assignment: CDR1 SGDLS and CDR2 YYNGEE. Deletions cut 2 bases from V and 4 bases from J, with 12 bases between. The CDR3 is 14 amino acids.

This clone was seen once. The chain uses TRBV27 and TRBJ2-3, with 10 bases matching TRBD2. The CDR3 runs 15 residues. CDR1 and CDR2 (germline): MNHEY, SMNVEV (reference sequence). The trim removed 5 bases at V and 3 bases at J, leaving 5 bases unmatched. CDR3 sequence (DNA): TGTGCCAGCAGTCCCACTAGCGGGGCGACAGATACGCAGTATTTT. It translates to CASSPTSGATDTQYF.

DNA for the CDR3: TGTGCCAGCAAAGACAGGGCCGGGAACACTGAAGCTTTCTTT. Residues: CASKDRAGNTEAFF. The gene calls are TRBV6-1 and TRBJ1-1; 7 bases are shared with TRBD1. J lost 1 base, V lost 7 bases, and 6 bases had no gene match. The V gene's germline CDR1 is MNHNS and CDR2 SASEGT. The CDR3 contains 14 residues.

Points on this clone: At one of its ends the junction is not consistent with the germline gene, which may arise from a read error. This CDR3 is also generated by other DNA sequences in the sample. This chain uses TRBV7-2 with TRBJ2-5; 10 bases map to TRBD2. The J call may be mistaken, given a closer DNA end match to TRBJ2-7. Germline V lookup: CDR1 SGHTA, CDR2 FQGNSA. The CDR3 length is 16 residues. CDR3 sequence: CASSLRPAGGPGEQYF. The CDR3 nucleotides read TGCGCCAGCAGCTTACGGCCAGCGGGAGGGCCAGGCGAGCAGTACTTC.

The chain recombines TRBV19 with TRBJ1-6; 7 bases align to TRBD1. The CDR3 totals 16 residues. Per germline, CDR1 LNHDA and CDR2 SQIVND (reference sequence). V was clipped by 5 bases and J by 7 bases; unmatched bases: 11. CDR3 sequence (DNA): TGTGCCAGTAGTCAGCGACAGGGAAACCTAAATTCACCCCTCCACTTT. It yields the protein CASSQRQGNLNSPLHF.

J is TRBJ1-5 and V is TRBV2; perhaps TRBD1 as D (5 bases). The V end was cut by 6 bases, the J end by 6 bases, with 18 bases between. The CDR3 sequence is 15 residues long. CDR1 is SNHLY, CDR2 FYNNEI, per germline. The CDR3 spells CASSPGTLPSQPQHF. In DNA, the CDR3 is TGTGCCAGCAGCCCCGGGACTCTTCCTAGTCAGCCCCAGCATTTT. Filled out from reference TRBV2 and TRBJ1-5, the complete variable domain reads EPEVTQTPSHQVTQMGQEVILRCVPISNHLYFYWYRQILGQKVEFLVSFYNNEISEKSEIFDDQFSVERPDGSNFTLKIRSTKLEDSAMYFCASSPGTLPSQPQHFGDGTRLSIL.

This chain uses TRBV28 with TRBJ2-7; D perhaps matches TRBD2 (6 bases). Trimming pared 6 bases from V and 7 bases from J, leaving 10 bases between. Germline V lookup: CDR1 MDHEN, CDR2 SYDVKM. The CDR3 has 11 residues. The CDR3 nucleotides read TGTGCCAGCAGGAGGGCGGGGGAGCAGTACTTC. Translated: CASRRAGEQYF. The whole variable domain, filled in from reference TRBV28 and TRBJ2-7, reads DVKVTQSSRYLVKRTGEKVFLECVQDMDHENMFWYRQDPGLGLRLIYFSYDVKMKEKGDIPEGYSVSREKKERFSLILESASTNQTSMYLCASRRAGEQYFGPGTRLTVT.

The rearrangement uses TRBV9 and TRBJ2-1, with a weak D call TRBD2 (6 bases). The CDR3 runs to 20 residues. Trimming took off 3 bases at V and 8 bases at J, with 33 bases between the two ends. Germline V gene sequence: CDR1 SGDLS, CDR2 YYNGEE. In DNA, the CDR3 is TGTGCCAGCAGCGCGACCCCGGGACTCCCAATCTTGCTTGGGTGGGATGAGCAGTTCTTC. This encodes CASSATPGLPILLGWDEQFF.

About this clone: At one of its ends the junction is not consistent with the germline gene, which may arise from a read error. The chain recombines TRBV7-7 with TRBJ2-3; D might be TRBD2 (6 bases). The CDR3 contains 17 residues. Germline CDR1 SSHAT, CDR2 FNYEAQ (reference sequence). The CDR3 here is CASSSLRWRDRSDTQYF. CDR3 DNA: TGTGCTAGCAGCTCTTTGCGGTGGCGGGATCGATCAGATACGCAGTATTTT. The whole variable domain, remainder taken from reference TRBV7-7 and TRBJ2-3, is GAGVSQSPRYKVTKRGQDVTLRCDPISSHATLYWYQQALGQGPEFLTYFNYEAQPDKSGLPSDRFSAERPEGSISTLTIQRTEQRDSAMYRCASSSLRWRDRSDTQYFGPGTRLTVL.

This clone was detected a few times. The J gene is TRBJ1-4, the V gene TRBV19; the match to TRBD1 covers 7 bases. Germline CDR1 LNHDA, CDR2 SQIVND (reference sequence). The CDR3 runs to 15 residues. The trim removed 5 bases at V and 0 bases at J, leaving 3 bases unmatched. The CDR3 DNA sequence: TGTGCCAGTAGTTTGGGGACAGCAACTAATGAAAAACTGTTTTTT. Its protein product is CASSLGTATNEKLFF.

The chain joins TRBV28 to TRBJ2-7, with unresolved D. The V end lost 7 bases, the J end lost 2 bases, and 12 bases lay between the germline ends. This CDR3 contains 13 residues. Germline CDR1 reads MDHEN; CDR2 reads SYDVKM. The CDR3 nucleotides are TGTGCCAGCATAAAAAACAGACCCTACGAGCAGTACTTC. The encoded protein is CASIKNRPYEQYF.